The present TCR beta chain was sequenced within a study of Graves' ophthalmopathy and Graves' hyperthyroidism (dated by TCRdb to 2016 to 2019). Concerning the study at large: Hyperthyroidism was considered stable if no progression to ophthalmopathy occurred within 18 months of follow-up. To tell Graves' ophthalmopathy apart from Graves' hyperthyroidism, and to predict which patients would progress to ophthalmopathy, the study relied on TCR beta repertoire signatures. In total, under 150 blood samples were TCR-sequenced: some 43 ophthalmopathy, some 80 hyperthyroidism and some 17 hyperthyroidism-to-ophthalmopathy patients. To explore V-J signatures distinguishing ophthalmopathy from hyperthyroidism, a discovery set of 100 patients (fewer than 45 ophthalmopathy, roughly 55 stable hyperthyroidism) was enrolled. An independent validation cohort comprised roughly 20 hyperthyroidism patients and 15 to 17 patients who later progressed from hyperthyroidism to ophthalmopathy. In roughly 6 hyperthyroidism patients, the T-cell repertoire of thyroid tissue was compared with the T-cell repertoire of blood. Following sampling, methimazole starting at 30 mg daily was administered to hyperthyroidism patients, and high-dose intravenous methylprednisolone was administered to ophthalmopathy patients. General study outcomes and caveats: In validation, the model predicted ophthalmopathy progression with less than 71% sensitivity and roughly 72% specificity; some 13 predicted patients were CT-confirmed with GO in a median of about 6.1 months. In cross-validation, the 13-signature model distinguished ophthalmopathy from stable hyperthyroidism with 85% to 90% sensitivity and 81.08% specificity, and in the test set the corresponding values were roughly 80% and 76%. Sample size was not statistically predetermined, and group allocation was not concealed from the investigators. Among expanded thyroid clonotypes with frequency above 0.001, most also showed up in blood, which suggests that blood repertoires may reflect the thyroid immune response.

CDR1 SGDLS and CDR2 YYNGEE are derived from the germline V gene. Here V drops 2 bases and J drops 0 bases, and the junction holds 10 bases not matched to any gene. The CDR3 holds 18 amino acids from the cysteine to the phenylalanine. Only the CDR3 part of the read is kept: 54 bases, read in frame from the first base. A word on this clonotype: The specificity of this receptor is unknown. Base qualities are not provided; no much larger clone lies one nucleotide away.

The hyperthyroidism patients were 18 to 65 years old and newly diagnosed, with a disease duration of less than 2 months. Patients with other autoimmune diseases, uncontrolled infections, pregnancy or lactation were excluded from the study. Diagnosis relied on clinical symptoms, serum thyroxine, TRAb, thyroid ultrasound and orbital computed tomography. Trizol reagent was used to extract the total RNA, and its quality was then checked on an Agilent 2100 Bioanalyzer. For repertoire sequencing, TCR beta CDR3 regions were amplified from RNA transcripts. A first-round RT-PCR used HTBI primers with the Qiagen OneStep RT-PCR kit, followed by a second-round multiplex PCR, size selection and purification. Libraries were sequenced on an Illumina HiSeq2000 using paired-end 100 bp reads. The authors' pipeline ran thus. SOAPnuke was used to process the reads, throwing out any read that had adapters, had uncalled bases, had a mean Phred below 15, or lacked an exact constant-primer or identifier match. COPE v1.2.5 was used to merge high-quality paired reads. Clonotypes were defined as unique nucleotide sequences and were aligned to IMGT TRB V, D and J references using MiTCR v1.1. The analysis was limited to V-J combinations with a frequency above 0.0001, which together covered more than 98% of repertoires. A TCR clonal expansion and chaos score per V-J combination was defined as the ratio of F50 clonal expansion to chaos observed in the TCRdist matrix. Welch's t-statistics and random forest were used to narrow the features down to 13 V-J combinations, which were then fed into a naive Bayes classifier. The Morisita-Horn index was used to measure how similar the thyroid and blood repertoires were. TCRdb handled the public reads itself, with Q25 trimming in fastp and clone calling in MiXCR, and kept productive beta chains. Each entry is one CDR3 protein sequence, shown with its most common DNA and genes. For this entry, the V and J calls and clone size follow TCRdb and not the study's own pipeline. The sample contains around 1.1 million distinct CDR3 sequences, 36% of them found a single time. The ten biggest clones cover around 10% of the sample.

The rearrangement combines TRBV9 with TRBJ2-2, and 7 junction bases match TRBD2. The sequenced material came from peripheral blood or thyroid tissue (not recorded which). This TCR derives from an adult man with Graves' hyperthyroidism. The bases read TGTGCCAGCAGCGTCCGCTCCTCTAGCGGACCGAACACCGGGGAGCTGTTTTTT. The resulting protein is CASSVRSSSGPNTGELFF.